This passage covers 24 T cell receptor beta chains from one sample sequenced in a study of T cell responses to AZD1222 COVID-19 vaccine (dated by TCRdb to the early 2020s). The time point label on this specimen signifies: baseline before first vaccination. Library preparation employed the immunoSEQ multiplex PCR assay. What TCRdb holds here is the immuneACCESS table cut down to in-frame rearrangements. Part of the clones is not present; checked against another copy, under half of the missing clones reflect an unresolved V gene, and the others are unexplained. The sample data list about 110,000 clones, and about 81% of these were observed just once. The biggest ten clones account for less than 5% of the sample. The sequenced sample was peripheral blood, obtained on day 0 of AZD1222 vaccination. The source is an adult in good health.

The CDR3: CASSLGVGAPPGEQYF. The CDR3, as DNA: TGTGCCAGCAGCTTGGGCGTAGGGGCCCCTCCCGGAGAGCAGTACTTC. The rearrangement uses TRBV5-5 and TRBJ2-7, with D perhaps TRBD1 (5 bases). Trimming removed 0 bases at V and 7 bases at J, with 20 bases between. This CDR3 comprises 16 residues. Germline CDR1 is SGHKS and CDR2 is YYEKEE (reference sequence). The whole variable domain, filled in from reference TRBV5-5 and TRBJ2-7, reads DAGVTQSPTHLIKTRGQQVTLRCSPISGHKSVSWYQQVLGQGPQFIFQYYEKEERGRGNFPDRFSARQFPNYSSELNVNALLLGDSALYLCASSLGVGAPPGEQYFGPGTRLTVT.

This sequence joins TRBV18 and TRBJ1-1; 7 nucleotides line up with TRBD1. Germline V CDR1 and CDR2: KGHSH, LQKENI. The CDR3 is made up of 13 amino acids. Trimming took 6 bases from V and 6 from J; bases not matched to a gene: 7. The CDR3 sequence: CASSFRGGAEAFF. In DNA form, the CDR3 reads TGTGCCAGCTCGTTCAGGGGGGGCGCTGAAGCTTTCTTT. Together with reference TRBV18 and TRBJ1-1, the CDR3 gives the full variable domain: NAGVMQNPRHLVRRRGQEARLRCSPMKGHSHVYWYRQLPEEGLKFMVYLQKENIIDESGMPKERFSAEFPKEGPSILRIQQVVRGDSAAYFCASSFRGGAEAFFGQGTRLTVV.

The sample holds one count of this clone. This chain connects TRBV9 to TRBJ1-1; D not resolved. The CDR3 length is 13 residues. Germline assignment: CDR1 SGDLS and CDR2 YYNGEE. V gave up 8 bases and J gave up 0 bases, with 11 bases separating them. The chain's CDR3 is CARVQGMNTEAFF. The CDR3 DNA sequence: TGTGCCAGAGTTCAAGGCATGAACACTGAAGCTTTCTTT.

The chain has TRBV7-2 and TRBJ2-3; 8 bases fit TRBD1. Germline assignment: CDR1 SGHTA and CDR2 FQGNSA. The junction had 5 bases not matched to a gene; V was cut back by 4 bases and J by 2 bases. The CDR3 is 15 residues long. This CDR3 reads CASSSWTGNTDTQYF. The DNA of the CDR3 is TGTGCCAGCAGCTCCTGGACAGGGAACACAGATACGCAGTATTTT.

The CDR3 nucleotides are TGTGCCAGCAGCCTTACTAGCGGGGGGTCTTACGAGCAGTACTTC. Amino acid sequence: CASSLTSGGSYEQYF. The V call is TRBV9, the J call TRBJ2-7; TRBD2 matches at 12 bases. V shed 4 bases, J shed 4 bases, and the junction held 6 bases outside the gene matches. CDR1 and CDR2 (germline): SGDLS, YYNGEE. The CDR3 sequence is 15 residues long. Full variable domain (rest looked up from reference TRBV9 and TRBJ2-7): DSGVTQTPKHLITATGQRVTLRCSPRSGDLSVYWYQQSLDQGLQFLIQYYNGEERAKGNILERFSAQQFPDLHSELNLSSLELGDSALYFCASSLTSGGSYEQYFGPGTRLTVT.

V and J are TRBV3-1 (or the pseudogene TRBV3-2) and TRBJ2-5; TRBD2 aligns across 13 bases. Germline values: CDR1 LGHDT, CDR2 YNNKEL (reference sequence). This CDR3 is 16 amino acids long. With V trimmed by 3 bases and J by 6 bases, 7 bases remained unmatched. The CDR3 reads CASSQMGLAGRKTQYF. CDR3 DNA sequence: TGTGCCAGCAGCCAGATGGGACTAGCGGGGAGGAAGACCCAGTACTTC.

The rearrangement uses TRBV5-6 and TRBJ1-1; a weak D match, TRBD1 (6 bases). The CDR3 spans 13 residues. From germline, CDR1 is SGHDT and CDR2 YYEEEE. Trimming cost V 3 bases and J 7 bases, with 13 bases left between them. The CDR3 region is CASSWTVGIEAFF. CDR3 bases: TGTGCCAGCAGCTGGACAGTGGGGATTGAAGCTTTCTTT.

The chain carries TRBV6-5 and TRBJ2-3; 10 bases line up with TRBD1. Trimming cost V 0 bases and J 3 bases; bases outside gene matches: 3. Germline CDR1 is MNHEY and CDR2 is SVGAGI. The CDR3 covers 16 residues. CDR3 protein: CASSYSMGQGTDTQYF. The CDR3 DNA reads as TGTGCCAGCAGTTACTCCATGGGACAGGGGACAGATACGCAGTATTTT.

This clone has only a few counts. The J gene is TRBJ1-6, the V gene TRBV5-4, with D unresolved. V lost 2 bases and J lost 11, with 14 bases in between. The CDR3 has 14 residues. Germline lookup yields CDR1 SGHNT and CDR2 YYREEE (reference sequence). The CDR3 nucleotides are TGTGCCAGCAGCTTTGGTACAGCCTTAACACCCCTCCACTTT. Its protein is CASSFGTALTPLHF.

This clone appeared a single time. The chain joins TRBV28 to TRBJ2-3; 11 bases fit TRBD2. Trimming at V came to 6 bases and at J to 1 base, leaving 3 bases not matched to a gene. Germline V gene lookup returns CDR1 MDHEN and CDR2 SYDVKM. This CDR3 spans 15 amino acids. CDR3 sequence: CASSTSGRGTDTQYF. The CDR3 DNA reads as TGTGCCAGCAGCACTAGCGGGAGAGGCACAGATACGCAGTATTTT.

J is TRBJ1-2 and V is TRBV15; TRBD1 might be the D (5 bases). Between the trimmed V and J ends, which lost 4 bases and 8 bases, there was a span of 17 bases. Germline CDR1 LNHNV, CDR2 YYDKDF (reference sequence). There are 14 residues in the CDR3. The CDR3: CATSTRTTGAGYTF. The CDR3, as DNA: TGTGCCACCAGCACCCGAACAACAGGTGCCGGCTACACCTTC. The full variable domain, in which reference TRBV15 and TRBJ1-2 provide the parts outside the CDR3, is DAMVIQNPRYQVTQFGKPVTLSCSQTLNHNVMYWYQQKSSQAPKLLFHYYDKDFNNEADTPDNFQSRRPNTSFCFLDIRSPGLGDTAMYLCATSTRTTGAGYTFGSGTRLTVV.

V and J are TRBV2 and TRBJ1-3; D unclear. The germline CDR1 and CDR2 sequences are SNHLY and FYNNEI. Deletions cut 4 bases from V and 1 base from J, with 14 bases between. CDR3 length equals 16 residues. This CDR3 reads CASSGTSRVSGNTIYF. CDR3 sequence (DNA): TGTGCCAGCAGTGGAACCTCAAGGGTATCTGGAAACACCATATATTTT.

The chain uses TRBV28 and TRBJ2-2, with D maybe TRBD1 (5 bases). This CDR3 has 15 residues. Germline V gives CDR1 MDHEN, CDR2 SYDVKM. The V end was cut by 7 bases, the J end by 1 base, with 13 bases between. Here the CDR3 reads CASTQGVENTGELFF. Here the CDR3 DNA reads TGTGCCAGCACCCAAGGGGTAGAGAACACCGGGGAGCTGTTTTTT.

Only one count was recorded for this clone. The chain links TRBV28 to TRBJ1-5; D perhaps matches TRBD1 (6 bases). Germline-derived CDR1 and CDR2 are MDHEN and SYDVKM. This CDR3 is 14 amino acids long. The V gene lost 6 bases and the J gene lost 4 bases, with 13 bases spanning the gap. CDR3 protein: CASRSQGRNQPQHF. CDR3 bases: TGTGCCAGCAGGTCACAGGGTCGAAATCAGCCCCAGCATTTT.

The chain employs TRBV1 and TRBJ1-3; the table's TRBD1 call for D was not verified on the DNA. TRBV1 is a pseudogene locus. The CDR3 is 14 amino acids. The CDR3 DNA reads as TGCACCAGCAGCAACAGGGGGCTTGGAAACACCATATATTTT. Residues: CTSSNRGLGNTIYF.

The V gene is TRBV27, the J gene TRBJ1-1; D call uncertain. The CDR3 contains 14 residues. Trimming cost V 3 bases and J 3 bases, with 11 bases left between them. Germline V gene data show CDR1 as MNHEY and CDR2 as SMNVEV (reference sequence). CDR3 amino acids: CASSFTNRDTEAFF. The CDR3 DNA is TGTGCCAGCAGTTTTACCAACCGTGACACTGAAGCTTTCTTT.

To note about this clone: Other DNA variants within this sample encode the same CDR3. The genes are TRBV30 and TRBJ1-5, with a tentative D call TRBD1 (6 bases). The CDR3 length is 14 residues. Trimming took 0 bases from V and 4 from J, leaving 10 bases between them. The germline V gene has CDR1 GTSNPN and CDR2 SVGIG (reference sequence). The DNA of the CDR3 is TGTGCCTGGAGTGTACAAAGGGGGAATCAGCCCCAGCATTTT. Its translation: CAWSVQRGNQPQHF.

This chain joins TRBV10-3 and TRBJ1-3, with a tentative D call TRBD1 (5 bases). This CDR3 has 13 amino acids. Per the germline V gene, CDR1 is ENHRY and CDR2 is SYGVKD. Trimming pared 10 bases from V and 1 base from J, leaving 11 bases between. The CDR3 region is CASTGVSGNTIYF. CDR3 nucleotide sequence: TGTGCCAGCACAGGAGTATCTGGAAACACCATATATTTT.

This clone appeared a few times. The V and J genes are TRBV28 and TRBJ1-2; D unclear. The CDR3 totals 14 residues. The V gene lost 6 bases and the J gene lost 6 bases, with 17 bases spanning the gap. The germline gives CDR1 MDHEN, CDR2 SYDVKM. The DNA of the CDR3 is TGTGCCAGCAGCCCCCCGGGTAGGGAGCATGGCTACACCTTC. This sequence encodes CASSPPGREHGYTF.

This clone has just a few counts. The CDR3, as DNA: TGTGCCAGCAGTTTATCCCAAGGGGGGGGTGGGCAGCCCCAGCATTTT. The encoded protein is CASSLSQGGGGQPQHF. V gene TRBV27 combines with J gene TRBJ1-5; TRBD1 is a possible D gene (6 bases). The CDR3 has 16 amino acids. Trimming left V 0 bases short and J 7 bases short, with 16 bases between. Germline V CDR1 and CDR2: MNHEY, SMNVEV (reference sequence).

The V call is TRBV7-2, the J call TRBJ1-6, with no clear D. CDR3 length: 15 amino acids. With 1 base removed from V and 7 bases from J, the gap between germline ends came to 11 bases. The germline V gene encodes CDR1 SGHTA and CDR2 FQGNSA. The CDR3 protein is CASSLVADGNSPLHF. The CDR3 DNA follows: TGTGCCAGCAGCTTAGTGGCAGACGGCAATTCACCCCTCCACTTT.

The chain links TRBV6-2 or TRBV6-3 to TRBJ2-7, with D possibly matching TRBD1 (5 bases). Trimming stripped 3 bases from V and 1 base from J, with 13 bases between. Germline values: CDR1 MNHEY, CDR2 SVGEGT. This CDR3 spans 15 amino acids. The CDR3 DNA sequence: TGTGCCAGCAGTTATAGGAGACAGCCTTCCTACGAGCAGTACTTC. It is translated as CASSYRRQPSYEQYF.

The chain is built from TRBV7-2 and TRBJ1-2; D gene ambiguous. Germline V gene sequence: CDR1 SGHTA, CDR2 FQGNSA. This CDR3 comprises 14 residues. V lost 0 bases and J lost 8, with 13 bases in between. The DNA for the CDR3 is TGTGCCAGCAGCTTAGCAGGTAGCTGGGGAGGCTACACCTTC. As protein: CASSLAGSWGGYTF.

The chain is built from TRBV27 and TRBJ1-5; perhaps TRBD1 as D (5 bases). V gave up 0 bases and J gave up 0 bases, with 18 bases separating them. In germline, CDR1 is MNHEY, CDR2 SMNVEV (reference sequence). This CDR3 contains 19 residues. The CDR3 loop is CASSLSRGGERNSNQPQHF. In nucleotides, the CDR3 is TGTGCCAGCAGTTTATCTCGGGGCGGCGAGAGAAATAGCAATCAGCCCCAGCATTTT.